This T cell receptor beta chain was identified in a study of blood T cell repertoires in COVID-19. Assay: immunoSEQ multiplex PCR; the TCRdb copy retains only in-frame clones and omits some. The sample records about 250,000 clones, approximately 90% being singletons. Per the germline V gene, CDR1 is SNHLY and CDR2 is FYNNEI. The CDR3 length is 15 residues. V gave up 5 bases and J gave up 5 bases; unmatched junction bases: 8. The origin of this receptor is a man between 18 and 35 years old with active or convalescent COVID-19. The sample consisted of peripheral blood. The rearrangement uses TRBV2 and TRBJ2-2; 7 bases agree with TRBD2. The CDR3 here is CASSSISGQTGELFF. The CDR3 nucleotides read TGTGCCAGCAGTTCTATTAGCGGGCAGACCGGGGAGCTGTTTTTT.